A selection of T cell receptor beta chains follows, all from one sample in a study of cytomegalovirus exposure and HLA in healthy donors. The protocol was immunoSEQ multiplex PCR, while the TCRdb copy is restricted to in-frame clones and leaves out a portion. The repertoire has approximately 200,000 clones, more than 65% of them found once; the top ten carry 2.5% to 4%. Source material: PBMCs. Receptors originate from a woman aged 25-40 years in good health and CMV-seropositive. Each CDR3 is given with its conserved first and last residue. D genes are given only for firm matches. Size is stated for part of the rows, as once, few or many counts, or as a class when the clone is expanded.

j_gene: TRBJ1-1
v_gene: TRBV7-9
abundance: -
d_gene: TRBD1
CDR3aa: CASRSGTGTMNTEAFF
CDR3nt: TGTGCCAGCAGATCCGGGACAGGAACTATGAACACTGAAGCTTTCTTT

j_gene: TRBJ2-7
v_gene: TRBV5-1
abundance: -
d_gene: TRBD1
CDR3aa: CASSVRDRGDEQYF
CDR3nt: TGCGCCAGCAGCGTCCGGGACAGGGGCGACGAGCAGTACTTC

j_gene: TRBJ1-1
v_gene: TRBV5-1
abundance: -
d_gene: -
CDR3aa: CASSLSAGGDEAFF
CDR3nt: TGCGCCAGCAGCCTCTCGGCCGGAGGGGATGAAGCTTTCTTT

j_gene: TRBJ1-5
v_gene: TRBV5-1
abundance: once
d_gene: TRBD1
CDR3aa: CASSLTGGGGNQPQHF
CDR3nt: TGCGCCAGCAGCTTGACAGGGGGCGGCGGCAATCAGCCCCAGCATTTT

j_gene: TRBJ2-4
v_gene: TRBV18
abundance: once
d_gene: TRBD2
CDR3aa: CASSPMAAGGKNIQYF
CDR3nt: TGTGCCAGCTCACCAATGGCCGCGGGGGGCAAAAACATTCAGTACTTC

j_gene: TRBJ2-7
v_gene: TRBV28
abundance: -
d_gene: TRBD1
CDR3aa: CASSSGTETYEQYF
CDR3nt: TGTGCCAGCAGTTCCGGGACAGAGACCTACGAGCAGTACTTC

j_gene: TRBJ2-7
v_gene: TRBV6-1
abundance: many
d_gene: TRBD1
CDR3aa: CASGTGYYEQYF
CDR3nt: TGTGCCAGTGGGACAGGGTATTACGAGCAGTACTTC

j_gene: TRBJ1-2
v_gene: TRBV13
abundance: once
d_gene: -
CDR3aa: CASTRGGEEDGYTF
CDR3nt: TGTGCCAGCACCCGGGGGGGGGAGGAAGATGGCTACACCTTC

j_gene: TRBJ1-4
v_gene: TRBV29-1
abundance: once
d_gene: -
CDR3aa: CSAQDEKLFF
CDR3nt: TGCAGCGCCCAGGATGAAAAACTGTTTTTT

j_gene: TRBJ1-2
v_gene: TRBV29-1
abundance: -
d_gene: -
CDR3aa: CSVDDRLTYGYTF
CDR3nt: TGCAGCGTTGACGACAGGCTAACCTATGGCTACACCTTC

j_gene: TRBJ2-1
v_gene: TRBV5-1
abundance: -
d_gene: TRBD1
CDR3aa: CASSLGGQGGQFF
CDR3nt: TGCGCCAGCAGCTTGGGAGGACAGGGCGGTCAGTTCTTC

j_gene: TRBJ2-5
v_gene: TRBV12-5
abundance: -
d_gene: -
CDR3aa: CASGLIEETQYF
CDR3nt: TGTGCTAGTGGTTTGATCGAGGAGACCCAGTACTTC

j_gene: TRBJ2-1
v_gene: TRBV6-1
abundance: -
d_gene: TRBD1
CDR3aa: CASSDGTGKGNEQFF
CDR3nt: TGTGCCAGCAGTGACGGGACAGGGAAAGGGAATGAGCAGTTCTTC

j_gene: TRBJ2-7
v_gene: TRBV29-1
abundance: -
d_gene: TRBD1
CDR3aa: CSVDGTGVDYEQYF
CDR3nt: TGCAGCGTCGACGGGACAGGGGTTGACTACGAGCAGTACTTC

j_gene: TRBJ2-1
v_gene: TRBV6-1
abundance: -
d_gene: TRBD2
CDR3aa: CASGSSGRANEQFF
CDR3nt: TGTGCCAGCGGAAGTAGCGGGAGGGCCAATGAGCAGTTCTTC

j_gene: TRBJ2-3
v_gene: TRBV6-5
abundance: -
d_gene: -
CDR3aa: CASSYGGLGDTQYF
CDR3nt: TGTGCCAGCAGTTACGGGGGGTTAGGAGATACGCAGTATTTT

j_gene: TRBJ2-1
v_gene: TRBV2
abundance: -
d_gene: TRBD2
CDR3aa: CASSDGLAGEQFF
CDR3nt: TGTGCCAGCAGTGACGGTCTAGCGGGTGAGCAGTTCTTC

j_gene: TRBJ1-2
v_gene: TRBV28
abundance: -
d_gene: -
CDR3aa: CASSFRGRRPTF
CDR3nt: TGTGCCAGCAGTTTCAGGGGACGTCGACCCACCTTC

j_gene: TRBJ2-7
v_gene: TRBV5-1
abundance: -
d_gene: -
CDR3aa: CASRVGPYEQYF
CDR3nt: TGCGCCAGCAGAGTGGGGCCCTACGAGCAGTACTTC

j_gene: TRBJ2-5
v_gene: TRBV19
abundance: -
d_gene: TRBD2
CDR3aa: CASSKGSGARETQYF
CDR3nt: TGTGCCAGTAGTAAGGGTAGCGGGGCGCGGGAGACCCAGTACTTC

j_gene: TRBJ1-1
v_gene: TRBV18
abundance: -
d_gene: TRBD1
CDR3aa: CASSPGTTGLNTEAFF
CDR3nt: TGTGCCAGCTCACCGGGAACGACAGGGTTGAACACTGAAGCTTTCTTT

j_gene: TRBJ2-3
v_gene: TRBV19
abundance: -
d_gene: -
CDR3aa: CASGQGTDTQYF
CDR3nt: TGTGCCAGTGGGCAGGGTACAGATACGCAGTATTTT

j_gene: TRBJ2-1
v_gene: TRBV19
abundance: once
d_gene: TRBD1
CDR3aa: CASSITGGAVDEFF
CDR3nt: TGTGCCAGTAGTATTACAGGGGGCGCGGTGGACGAGTTCTTC

j_gene: TRBJ2-7
v_gene: TRBV29-1
abundance: few
d_gene: -
CDR3aa: CSVAGVVNGRAYEQYF
CDR3nt: TGCAGCGTTGCTGGGGTGGTGAATGGGAGAGCCTACGAGCAGTACTTC

j_gene: TRBJ2-7
v_gene: TRBV28
abundance: -
d_gene: -
CDR3aa: CATREASSYEQYF
CDR3nt: TGTGCCACCAGGGAGGCGAGCTCCTACGAGCAGTACTTC

j_gene: TRBJ2-3
v_gene: TRBV6-4
abundance: -
d_gene: -
CDR3aa: CASSETSADTQYF
CDR3nt: TGTGCCAGCAGTGAAACCAGCGCAGATACGCAGTATTTT

j_gene: TRBJ2-3
v_gene: TRBV7-2
abundance: once
d_gene: -
CDR3aa: CASSSYGGTDTQYF
CDR3nt: TGTGCCAGCAGCTCGTACGGAGGCACAGATACGCAGTATTTT

j_gene: TRBJ1-2
v_gene: TRBV2
abundance: few
d_gene: TRBD1
CDR3aa: CASATDRGGKGYTF
CDR3nt: TGTGCCAGCGCAACCGACAGGGGTGGCAAAGGCTACACCTTC

j_gene: TRBJ2-3
v_gene: TRBV11-2
abundance: -
d_gene: TRBD2
CDR3aa: CASSRGTSGKFKGAQYF
CDR3nt: TGTGCCAGCAGCCGCGGGACTAGCGGGAAGTTTAAGGGTGCGCAGTATTTT

j_gene: TRBJ1-1
v_gene: TRBV5-8
abundance: -
d_gene: -
CDR3aa: CASSFGGRNTEAFF
CDR3nt: TGTGCCAGCAGCTTTGGGGGCAGGAACACTGAAGCTTTCTTT

j_gene: TRBJ2-1
v_gene: TRBV27
abundance: -
d_gene: -
CDR3aa: CASSIIRDNRNEQFF
CDR3nt: TGTGCCAGCAGTATCATCCGGGACAACCGAAATGAGCAGTTCTTC

j_gene: TRBJ2-3
v_gene: TRBV27
abundance: -
d_gene: -
CDR3aa: CASSLGGARADTQYF
CDR3nt: TGTGCCAGCAGTTTAGGAGGGGCCCGGGCAGATACGCAGTATTTT

j_gene: TRBJ2-7
v_gene: TRBV7-8
abundance: -
d_gene: TRBD1
CDR3aa: CASSLEPTGGADEQYF
CDR3nt: TGTGCCAGCAGCTTAGAGCCGACAGGGGGCGCGGACGAGCAGTACTTC

j_gene: TRBJ2-7
v_gene: TRBV2
abundance: -
d_gene: TRBD2
CDR3aa: CASETSGRFGEQYF
CDR3nt: TGTGCCAGCGAGACTAGCGGGAGGTTCGGCGAGCAGTACTTC

j_gene: TRBJ2-4
v_gene: TRBV28
abundance: -
d_gene: TRBD2
CDR3aa: CASGGVGRMEGNIQYF
CDR3nt: TGTGCCAGCGGGGGGGTGGGGCGGATGGAGGGAAACATTCAGTACTTC

j_gene: TRBJ2-2
v_gene: TRBV7-2
abundance: -
d_gene: TRBD2
CDR3aa: CASRPTSGENTGELFF
CDR3nt: TGTGCCAGCAGGCCGACTAGCGGGGAGAACACCGGGGAGCTGTTTTTT

j_gene: TRBJ2-7
v_gene: TRBV5-1
abundance: -
d_gene: TRBD2
CDR3aa: CASSFLERGSSYEQYF
CDR3nt: TGCGCCAGCAGCTTCCTTGAGCGGGGCTCTTCCTACGAGCAGTACTTC

j_gene: TRBJ2-7
v_gene: TRBV27
abundance: -
d_gene: -
CDR3aa: CASSLTERYEQYF
CDR3nt: TGTGCCAGCAGCCTGACAGAGCGATACGAGCAGTACTTC

j_gene: TRBJ2-1
v_gene: TRBV4-2
abundance: -
d_gene: -
CDR3aa: CASSQDLASEAYNEQFF
CDR3nt: TGTGCCAGCAGCCAAGATTTAGCTAGCGAGGCCTACAATGAGCAGTTCTTC

j_gene: TRBJ2-1
v_gene: TRBV13
abundance: -
d_gene: TRBD1
CDR3aa: CASSLAGQLYNEQFF
CDR3nt: TGTGCCAGCAGCTTAGCGGGACAGCTCTACAATGAGCAGTTCTTC

j_gene: TRBJ1-1
v_gene: TRBV18
abundance: -
d_gene: TRBD1
CDR3aa: CASSPGTGVEAFF
CDR3nt: TGTGCCAGCTCACCCGGGACAGGAGTTGAAGCTTTCTTT

j_gene: TRBJ1-1
v_gene: TRBV14
abundance: -
d_gene: TRBD1
CDR3aa: CASSQEYRDRGNTEAFF
CDR3nt: TGTGCCAGCAGCCAAGAATACCGGGACAGAGGAAACACTGAAGCTTTCTTT